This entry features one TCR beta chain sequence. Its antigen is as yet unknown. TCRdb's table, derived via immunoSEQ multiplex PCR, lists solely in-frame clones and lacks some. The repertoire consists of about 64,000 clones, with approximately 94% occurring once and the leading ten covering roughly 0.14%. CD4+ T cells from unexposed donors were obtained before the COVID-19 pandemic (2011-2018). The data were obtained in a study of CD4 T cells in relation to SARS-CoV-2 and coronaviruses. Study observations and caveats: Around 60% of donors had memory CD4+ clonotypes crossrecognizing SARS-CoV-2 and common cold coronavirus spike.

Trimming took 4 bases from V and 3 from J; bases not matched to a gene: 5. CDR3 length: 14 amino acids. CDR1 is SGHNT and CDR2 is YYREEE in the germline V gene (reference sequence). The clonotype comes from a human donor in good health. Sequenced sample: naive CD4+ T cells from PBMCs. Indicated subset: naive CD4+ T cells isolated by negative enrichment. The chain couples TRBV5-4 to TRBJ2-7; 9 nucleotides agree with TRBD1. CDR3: CASSRWDRDYEQYF. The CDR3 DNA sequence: TGTGCCAGCAGCCGGTGGGACAGGGACTACGAGCAGTACTTC.